This T cell receptor beta chain was found in a study of blood T cell repertoires in COVID-19. As for the study in general: Samples came from the United States, Italy and Spain, spanning acute and convalescent COVID-19. The analysed material was cDNA or gDNA that came from T cells, B-cell-depleted T cells, or PBMCs.

Methods used by the authors: From reference gene primer amplification, estimates of nucleated cell counts were derived. Here immunoSEQ multiplex PCR was the method, and the copy in TCRdb shows in-frame clones only, minus some. V and J calls and clone size are copied from that table; D and trimming were computed from the DNA. The sample lists some 99,000 clones; around 80% were seen once. The V end lost 4 bases, the J end lost 4 bases, and 19 bases lay between the germline ends. Germline V CDR1 and CDR2: LNHDA, SQIVND (reference sequence). The CDR3 consists of 17 residues. This TCR was sampled from a human donor in a cohort sampled during active or convalescent COVID-19. The specimen was peripheral blood. The genes are TRBV19 and TRBJ2-2, with a weak D call TRBD2 (6 bases). The CDR3 is CASSNRRDSPSTGELFF. CDR3 bases: TGTGCCAGTAGTAACCGCCGGGACTCTCCCTCCACCGGGGAGCTGTTTTTT.